The source of this T cell receptor (beta chain) is a study of control samples from healthy donors and cancer patients. Only in-frame clones appear in the TCRdb table, and some are missing; sequencing was by immunoSEQ multiplex PCR. The data contain 150,000 or so clones, 93% of them singletons. This clone was seen just once. Trimming cost V 4 bases and J 2 bases, with 12 bases left between them. Germline loops: CDR1 SGDLS, CDR2 YYNGEE. The CDR3 spans 14 residues. The V call is TRBV9, the J call TRBJ1-2; maybe TRBD1 (5 bases). This TCR came from a man between 18 and 35 years old in good health. Sequenced: blood. The CDR3 nucleotides are TGTGCCAGCAGCCGGGGACGGCAGAACTATGGCTACACCTTC. Protein product: CASSRGRQNYGYTF.